This T cell receptor beta chain was observed in a study of blood T cells in healthy people across ages. Overall study findings and caveats: It was found that TCR beta diversity correlated strongly with the percentage of naive T cells. Unsorted PBMCs ruled out conclusive naive versus antigen-experienced comparison.

The authors ran a second PCR of about 6 to 11 cycles using a sample-barcoded 5' primer and a J-beta primer mix. Each sample yielded at least 2.5 million CDR3-containing paired-end reads. A single record per CDR3 protein comes from TCRdb applying MiXCR to the 5' RACE reads. The sample has 550,000 to 650,000 distinct CDR3 sequences; about 27% are singletons. Trimming cost V 6 bases and J 0 bases, with 9 bases left between them. The CDR3 contains 13 residues. Germline values: CDR1 SNHLY, CDR2 FYNNEI. To note about this clonotype: Its target is not known.

These data were likewise used in another study, on T cells of mothers and their children. That report notes: Overlap measured in related mother-child pairs was slightly, non-significantly higher than in unrelated pairs.

Material: blood. This clonotype was obtained from a boy younger than 10 in good health. V and J are TRBV2 and TRBJ2-7; TRBD1 might be the D (6 bases). CDR3 DNA sequence: TGTGCCAGCAGAAGGACAGTCTCCTACGAGCAGTACTTC. This codes for CASRRTVSYEQYF.